This TCR beta chain originates from a study of T cell responses to AZD1222 COVID-19 vaccine. The overall study: Whether given at about 4 or about 12 weeks, second doses were pooled.

The germline V gene has CDR1 LNHNV and CDR2 YYDKDF (reference sequence). Trimming removed 0 bases at V and 2 bases at J, with 7 bases between. This CDR3 spans 15 amino acids. Generated by immunoSEQ multiplex PCR, the TCRdb table keeps only in-frame clones and is missing some. The sample shows 200,000 or so clones, 90% to 95% of them seen only once. A word on this clone: Its antigen is still unknown. The sample has other DNA sequences that encode this CDR3 too.

Whole-study findings and limits: Repertoire sampling happened only post peak T cell response.

The sequences come from peripheral blood, collected on day 0 of AZD1222 vaccination. The rearrangement links TRBV15 to TRBJ1-4; possible D gene TRBD1, 5 bases. This receptor was identified in an adult in good health. CDR3 amino acids: CATSRDRGTNEKLFF. The DNA for the CDR3 is TGTGCCACCAGCAGAGATCGGGGGACTAATGAAAAACTGTTTTTT.